The source of this T cell receptor beta chain is a study of immune cell composition in non-small cell lung cancer. On the study more broadly: Tumours were mainly lung adenocarcinoma or squamous cell carcinoma. General observations from the study: Tumour-associated clones >0.5% occurred in roughly 35% of adenocarcinomas, roughly 75% of squamous.

TCRdb's copy holds only in-frame clones and misses some; the assay was immunoSEQ multiplex PCR. The sample contains 11,000 to 15,000 clones, approximately 70% of which appear only once. On this clone itself: Its antigen is still unknown.

CDR1 is MNHEY, CDR2 SVGAGI, per germline. V trimming: 5 bases; J trimming: 3 bases; junction bases outside the gene matches: 5. The CDR3 spans 14 residues. The sequenced sample was lung tumor tissue. This clonotype originated in a human donor with non-small cell lung cancer. V and J are TRBV6-5 and TRBJ1-2; 8 bases fit TRBD1. In nucleotides, the CDR3 is TGTGCCAGCAGTAGACAGGGGCGAGACTATGGCTACACCTTC. This gives the protein CASSRQGRDYGYTF.